Sequencing of this T cell receptor (beta chain) was carried out in a study of control samples from healthy donors and cancer patients. The length of the CDR3 is 13 residues. Looked up from germline, CDR1 is SGHRS and CDR2 is YFSETQ. V lost 3 bases, J lost 10 bases, and 14 bases lay in between. Data came from immunoSEQ multiplex PCR; TCRdb stores just in-frame clones and leaves some out. This table has around 150,000 clones, around 94% appearing once. V and J are TRBV5-1 and TRBJ2-1, with unresolved D. Sequencing input: PBMCs. This clonotype was obtained from a man aged 60-69 years with colorectal cancer. DNA of the CDR3: TGCGCCAGCAGCTCGCGGCAGGTTGGGGAGCAGTTCTTC. Amino acid sequence: CASSSRQVGEQFF.